These 14 T cell receptor beta chains were all obtained from the same sample, sequenced in a study of human T cells and chemical hapten exposure. Via MiXCR, TCRdb re-called the RACE reads, giving one row per CDR3 protein. Here the sample spans around 100,000 distinct CDR3 sequences, approximately 10% being singletons. Time point defined: patch test 1, 2 weeks after DPC sensitization. Sample treatment: therapeutic diphenylcyclopropenone sensitization with weekly scalp DPC. The source was whole blood, collected in connection with sensitization to the hapten diphenylcyclopropenone (DPC). These receptors were collected from a woman between 35 and 50 years old with alopecia areata. Some clones in this sample may be carry-over from other donors' samples.

Ten or more counts support this clonotype. The chain joins TRBV25-1 to TRBJ1-3; tentatively, D is TRBD1 (6 bases). V gave up 3 bases and J gave up 2 bases, with 8 bases separating them. The CDR3 covers 14 residues. Germline V gene sequence: CDR1 MGHDK, CDR2 SYGVNS. In DNA, the CDR3 is TGTGCCAGCAGTGACAGGGGAACTGGAAACACCATATATTTT. It codes for CASSDRGTGNTIYF.

The rearrangement joins TRBV28 to TRBJ1-2; maybe TRBD1 (6 bases). Trimming took off 2 bases at V and 4 bases at J, with 14 bases between the two ends. The CDR3 is made up of 15 amino acids. CDR1 is MDHEN and CDR2 is SYDVKM in the germline V gene. This CDR3 is CASSLMGAPGYGYTF. The DNA for the CDR3 is TGTGCCAGCAGTTTAATGGGGGCGCCAGGCTATGGCTACACCTTC.

The V call is TRBV20-1, the J call TRBJ1-2; D perhaps matches TRBD1 (5 bases). Per germline, CDR1 DFQATT and CDR2 SNEGSKA (reference sequence). Trimming stripped 6 bases from V and 7 bases from J, with 15 bases between. This CDR3 spans 12 amino acids. CDR3 in amino acids: CSAPWGGGGYTF. The CDR3 region has the DNA TGCAGTGCCCCCTGGGGCGGGGGTGGCTACACCTTC.

This clonotype was seen at least ten times. The gene calls are TRBV13 and TRBJ1-1; no firm D call. Germline-derived CDR1 and CDR2 are PRHDT and FYEKMQ (reference sequence). This CDR3 is built from 12 residues. Deletions cut 2 bases from V and 2 bases from J, with 3 bases between. The CDR3 DNA reads as TGTGCCAGCAGCTTACTAAACACTGAAGCTTTCTTT. This sequence encodes CASSLLNTEAFF. Using reference TRBV13 and TRBJ1-1 for the parts outside the CDR3, the full variable domain is AAGVIQSPRHLIKEKRETATLKCYPIPRHDTVYWYQQGPGQDPQFLISFYEKMQSDKGSIPDRFSAQQFSDYHSELNMSSLELGDSALYFCASSLLNTEAFFGQGTRLTVV.

This clonotype was counted only a few times. This chain joins TRBV29-1 and TRBJ1-2; a possible D gene is TRBD1 (5 bases). Germline assignment: CDR1 SQVTM and CDR2 ANQGSEA. The V end was cut by 2 bases, the J end by 8 bases, with 9 bases between. The CDR3 covers 11 residues. CDR3 residues: CSVEQGAGYTF. DNA of the CDR3: TGCAGCGTTGAACAGGGAGCCGGCTACACCTTC. Full variable domain (missing parts from reference TRBV29-1 and TRBJ1-2): SAVISQKPSRDICQRGTSLTIQCQVDSQVTMMFWYRQQPGQSLTLIATANQGSEATYESGFVIDKFPISRPNLTFSTLTVSNMSPEDSSIYLCSVEQGAGYTFGSGTRLTVV.

Details on this clonotype: Compared with germline, one end of the junction differs, possibly owing to a read error. The chain is built from TRBV5-5 and TRBJ1-6; TRBD1 is a possible D gene (6 bases). The germline CDR1 and CDR2 sequences are SGHKS and YYEKEE (reference sequence). The length of the CDR3 is 15 residues. CDR3 in DNA: TGTGCCAGCAGCTTGACAGGACAGAATAATTCACCCCTCCATTTT. It yields the protein CASSLTGQNNSPLHF.

J is TRBJ2-5 and V is TRBV4-3; no clear D. V gave up 1 base and J gave up 9 bases, with 18 bases separating them. Germline values: CDR1 LGHNA, CDR2 YSLEER. CDR3 length: 15 amino acids. Here the CDR3 reads CASSQGSTPRTAQYF. The CDR3 region has the DNA TGCGCCAGCAGCCAAGGGTCGACACCCCGTACGGCCCAGTACTTC.

This clonotype was seen ten or more times. The chain links TRBV12-3 or TRBV12-4 to TRBJ2-7, with D uncertain. V lost 5 bases and J 8 bases, leaving 16 bases between the germline ends. CDR3 length: 13 residues. The CDR3 region has the DNA TGTGCCAGCAGTATCAGCGTAAAGCCCAAGCAGTACTTC. This sequence encodes CASSISVKPKQYF.

This clonotype turned up a few times. The rearrangement uses TRBV27 and TRBJ2-7; 12 nucleotides agree with TRBD1. J was trimmed by 5 bases and V by 7 bases; bases with no gene match: 9. CDR1 MNHEY and CDR2 SMNVEV come from the germline V gene (reference sequence). The CDR3 is 15 amino acids. The CDR3 DNA follows: TGTGCCAGCAAAACTCGGGACAGGGGGCGTGACGAGCAGTACTTC. Encoded protein: CASKTRDRGRDEQYF.

This clonotype was counted a few times. The chain combines TRBV27 with TRBJ1-1, with D unresolved. V was pared by 8 bases and J by 0 bases, with 13 bases between. The CDR3 runs to 14 residues. CDR1 MNHEY and CDR2 SMNVEV come from the germline V gene (reference sequence). As DNA, the CDR3 is TGTGCCAGCCGCGAATGGGTCCTGAACACTGAAGCTTTCTTT. It is translated as CASREWVLNTEAFF.

The rearrangement uses TRBV29-1 and TRBJ1-1; no clear D. The CDR3 is 11 amino acids. CDR1 SQVTM and CDR2 ANQGSEA come from the germline V gene. V lost 4 bases and J lost 1, with 4 bases in between. This CDR3 is CSVVGNTEAFF. The CDR3 DNA reads TGCAGCGTTGTCGGGAACACTGAAGCTTTCTTT.

This clonotype was counted a few times. The rearrangement uses TRBV7-9 and TRBJ2-1, with TRBD1 matching over 11 bases. This CDR3 region has 14 residues. V dropped 6 bases and J dropped 7; count of bases not matched to a gene: 5. From germline, CDR1 is SEHNR and CDR2 FQNEAQ (reference sequence). The CDR3 DNA reads as TGTGCCAGCAGAACGGACAGGGGGCGAAATGAGCAGTTCTTC. This translates into CASRTDRGRNEQFF.

This clonotype has at least ten counts. The rearrangement joins TRBV28 to TRBJ2-7; either TRBD1 or TRBD2 may fit D (6 bases each). The V gene's germline CDR1 is MDHEN and CDR2 SYDVKM. V was clipped by 4 bases and J by 0 bases, with 13 bases between them. The CDR3 loop spans 15 amino acids. DNA for the CDR3: TGTGCCAGCAGTTCCTCGGGGGCCCTCTCCTACGAGCAGTACTTC. The encoded protein is CASSSSGALSYEQYF.

This clonotype has more than one count but fewer than ten. This chain connects TRBV20-1 to TRBJ1-5; D call uncertain. V was trimmed by 6 bases and J by 0 bases, leaving 12 bases between them. The CDR3 consists of 14 residues. Germline CDR1 is DFQATT and CDR2 is SNEGSKA (reference sequence). The CDR3 DNA reads as TGCAGTGCGGTGTCACTACATAGCAATCAGCCCCAGCATTTT. Protein: CSAVSLHSNQPQHF.